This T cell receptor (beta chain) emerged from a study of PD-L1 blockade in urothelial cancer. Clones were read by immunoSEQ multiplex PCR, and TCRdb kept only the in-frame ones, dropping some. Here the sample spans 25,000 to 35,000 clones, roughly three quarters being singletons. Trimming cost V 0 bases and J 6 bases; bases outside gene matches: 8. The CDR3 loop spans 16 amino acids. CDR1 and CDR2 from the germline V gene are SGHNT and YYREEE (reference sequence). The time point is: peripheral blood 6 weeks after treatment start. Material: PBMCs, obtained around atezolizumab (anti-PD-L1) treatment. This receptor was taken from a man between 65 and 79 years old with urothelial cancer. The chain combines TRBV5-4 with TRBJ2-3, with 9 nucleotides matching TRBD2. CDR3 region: CASSLAREGPLDTQYF. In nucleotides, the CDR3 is TGTGCCAGCAGCTTGGCGCGGGAGGGCCCCTTGGATACGCAGTATTTT.